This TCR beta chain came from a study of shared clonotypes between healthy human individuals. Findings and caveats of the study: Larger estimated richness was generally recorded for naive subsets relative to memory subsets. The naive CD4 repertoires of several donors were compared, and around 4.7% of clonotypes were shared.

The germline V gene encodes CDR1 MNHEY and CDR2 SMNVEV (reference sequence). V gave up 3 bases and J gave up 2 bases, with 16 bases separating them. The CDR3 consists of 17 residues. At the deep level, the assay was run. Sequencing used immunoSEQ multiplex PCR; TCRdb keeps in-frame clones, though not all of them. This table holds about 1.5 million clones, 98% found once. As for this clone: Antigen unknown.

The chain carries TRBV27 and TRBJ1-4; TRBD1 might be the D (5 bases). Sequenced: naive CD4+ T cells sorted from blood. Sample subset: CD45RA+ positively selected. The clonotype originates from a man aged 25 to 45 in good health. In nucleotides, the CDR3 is TGTGCCAGCAGTTTGGTCAGGGCAAAGGGGACTAATGAAAAACTGTTTTTT. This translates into CASSLVRAKGTNEKLFF.